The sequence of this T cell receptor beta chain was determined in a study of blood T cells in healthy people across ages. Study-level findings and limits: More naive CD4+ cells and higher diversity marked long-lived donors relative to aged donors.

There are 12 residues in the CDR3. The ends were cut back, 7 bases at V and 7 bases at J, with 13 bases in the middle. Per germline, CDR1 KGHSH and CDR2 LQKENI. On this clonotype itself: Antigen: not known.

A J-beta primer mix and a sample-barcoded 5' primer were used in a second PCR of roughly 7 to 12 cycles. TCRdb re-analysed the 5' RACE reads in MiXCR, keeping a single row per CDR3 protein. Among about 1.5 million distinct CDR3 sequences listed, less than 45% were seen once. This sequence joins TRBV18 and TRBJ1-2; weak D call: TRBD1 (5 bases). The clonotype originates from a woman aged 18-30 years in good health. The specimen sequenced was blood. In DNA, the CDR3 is TGTGCCAGCTGCCAGGGAGACTTTGGCTACACCTTC. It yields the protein CASCQGDFGYTF.